This TCR beta chain was sequenced in a study of human T cells and chemical hapten exposure. This clonotype was seen many times. The CDR3 is made up of 13 amino acids. The ends were cut back, 5 bases at V and 0 bases at J, with 8 bases in the middle. Germline-derived CDR1 and CDR2 are MDHEN and SYDVKM. From whole blood left unfractionated, total RNA was extracted. A single record per CDR3 protein comes from TCRdb applying MiXCR to the 5' RACE reads. The table includes some 150,000 distinct CDR3 sequences, 4.1% detected once. The chain employs TRBV28 and TRBJ2-7; no reliable D call. This clonotype was obtained from a female donor in good health. The CDR3 sequence: CASSKLASYEQYF. As DNA, the CDR3 is TGTGCCAGCAGTAAATTGGCCTCCTACGAGCAGTACTTC.